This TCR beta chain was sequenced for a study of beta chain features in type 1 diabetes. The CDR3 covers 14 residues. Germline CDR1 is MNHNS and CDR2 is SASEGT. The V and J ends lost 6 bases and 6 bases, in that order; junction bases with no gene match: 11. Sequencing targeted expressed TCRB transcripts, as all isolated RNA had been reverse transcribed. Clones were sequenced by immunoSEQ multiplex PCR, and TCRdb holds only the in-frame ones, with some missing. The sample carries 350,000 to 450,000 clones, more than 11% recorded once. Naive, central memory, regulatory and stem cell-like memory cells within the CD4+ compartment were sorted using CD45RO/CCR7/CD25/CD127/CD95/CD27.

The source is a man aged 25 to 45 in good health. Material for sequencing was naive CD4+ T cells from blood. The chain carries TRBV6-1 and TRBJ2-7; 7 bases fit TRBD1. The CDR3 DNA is TGTGCCAGCAGCGGACAGGCCCCCTTACCCGAGCAGTACGTC. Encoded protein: CASSGQAPLPEQYV.